This T cell receptor beta chain was profiled in a study of early T cells in non-severe SARS-CoV-2 infection. Study as a whole: It was bulk RNA from unsorted whole blood that was sequenced, and the chains were unpaired.

This CDR3 comprises 15 residues. Germline assignment: CDR1 SGDLS and CDR2 YYNGEE. The V end was cut by 5 bases, the J end by 0 bases, with 14 bases between. Study conclusions and caveats: Using VDJdb, the matching emphasized anti-spike CD8 responses while missing private and CD4 specificities.

There are many counts of this clonotype. The antigen is unknown. Using its own MiXCR run on the 5' RACE reads, TCRdb lists one record per CDR3 protein. The sample has 98,000 or so distinct CDR3 sequences; around 10% are singletons. The receptor was derived from an adult who was a healthcare worker with PCR-confirmed SARS-CoV-2 infection or an uninfected control (not recorded which). The V and J genes are TRBV9 and TRBJ1-1; no definite D call. The sequenced sample was whole blood. The CDR3 DNA reads TGTGCCAGCAGGCCCAGTACCGGGTTGAACACTGAAGCTTTCTTT. Protein sequence: CASRPSTGLNTEAFF.